The clone carrying this T cell receptor (beta chain) was seen once. Profiling relied on immunoSEQ multiplex PCR, and the TCRdb table lists in-frame clones only, not all of them. The data show 56,000 or so clones, about 95% seen once. The sample comes from a study of technical replicates of blood from a handful of donors. The CDR3 is 15 amino acids. Germline assignment: CDR1 LGHNA and CDR2 YNFKEQ. With 1 base removed from V and 5 bases from J, the gap between germline ends came to 15 bases. The sequence was collected from a human donor in good health. Some clones in this sample may be carry-over from other donors' samples. Sequenced input: PBMCs. The genes are TRBV4-2 and TRBJ2-7; perhaps TRBD1 as D (6 bases). CDR3 residues: CASSQGGTGFNEQYF. Here the CDR3 DNA reads TGTGCCAGCAGCCAAGGGGGCACAGGGTTCAACGAGCAGTACTTC.